This T cell receptor (beta chain) was profiled in a study of cytomegalovirus exposure and HLA in healthy donors. A note on this clone: Its specificity is not known.

Notes on the study in general: What a later analysis reportedly showed was that an Asian-associated ancestry cluster had fewer N-insertions than the roughly 670-donor mean. Roughly uniform depth of sequencing across donors was assumed in presence/absence analyses. Approximately 18,000 TCR beta sequences were associated with HLA alleles at 0.05 false discovery rate in a later analysis. The authors listed about 170 TCR beta chains as cytomegalovirus-associated.

CDR3 length: 15 residues. With 6 bases clipped from V and 2 bases from J, the junction kept 6 bases outside the gene matches. CDR1 is MDHEN and CDR2 is SYDVKM in the germline V gene. A multiplex PCR was run with 60 Vbeta primers and 13 Jbeta primers. TCRdb's table, derived via immunoSEQ multiplex PCR, lists solely in-frame clones and lacks some. The sample has 100,000 to 150,000 clones, more than 75% seen once. The sample taken for sequencing was PBMCs. This sequence was found in a female donor in good health and CMV-seronegative. The chain links TRBV28 to TRBJ2-3, with 9 bases that match TRBD2. The chain's CDR3 is CASRAPSGDTDTQYF. Here the CDR3 DNA reads TGTGCCAGCAGAGCCCCTAGCGGGGACACAGATACGCAGTATTTT.